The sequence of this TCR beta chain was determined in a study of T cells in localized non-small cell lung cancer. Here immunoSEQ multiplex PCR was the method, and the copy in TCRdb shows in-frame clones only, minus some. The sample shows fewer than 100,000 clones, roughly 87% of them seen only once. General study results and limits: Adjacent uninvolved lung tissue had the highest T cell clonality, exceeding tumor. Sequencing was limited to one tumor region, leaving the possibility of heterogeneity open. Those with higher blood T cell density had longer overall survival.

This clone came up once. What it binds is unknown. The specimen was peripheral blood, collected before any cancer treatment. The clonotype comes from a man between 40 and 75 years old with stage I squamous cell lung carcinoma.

This chain's CDR3 is CASSPRSRETQYF. The CDR3 DNA follows: TGTGCCAGTAGTCCCCGGAGTCGGGAGACCCAGTACTTC. The chain uses TRBV19 and TRBJ2-5; no clear D gene. The CDR3 runs to 13 residues. Trimming shortened V by 5 bases and J by 5 bases, and 12 bases separated the two germline ends. Germline values: CDR1 LNHDA, CDR2 SQIVND (reference sequence).